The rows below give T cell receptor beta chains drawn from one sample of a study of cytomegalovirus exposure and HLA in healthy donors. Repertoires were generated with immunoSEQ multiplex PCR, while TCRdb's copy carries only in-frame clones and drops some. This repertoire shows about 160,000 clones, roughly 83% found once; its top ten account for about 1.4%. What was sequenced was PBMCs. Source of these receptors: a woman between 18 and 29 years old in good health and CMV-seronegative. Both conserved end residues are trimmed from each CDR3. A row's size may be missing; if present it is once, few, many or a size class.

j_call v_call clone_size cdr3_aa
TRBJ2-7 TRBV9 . ASSAALTGNDEQY
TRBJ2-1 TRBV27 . ASSLSPGGTGNNEQF
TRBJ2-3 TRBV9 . ASSVVSTDTQY
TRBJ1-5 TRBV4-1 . ASSQAGTGSNQPQH
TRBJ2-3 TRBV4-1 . ASSERITNTQY
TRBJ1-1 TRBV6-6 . ASNPPGGNTEAF
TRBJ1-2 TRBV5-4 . ASSPGTGGALLYGYT
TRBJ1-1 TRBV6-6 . AIASPSGNTEAF
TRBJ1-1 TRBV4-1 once ASSQVLLANTEAF
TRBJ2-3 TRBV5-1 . ASSFSPMGGGADTQY
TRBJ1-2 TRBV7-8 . ASSLRTGYGYT
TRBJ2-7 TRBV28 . ASSSDVGTGWSYEQC
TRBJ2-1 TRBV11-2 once ASSPTSGTYNEQF
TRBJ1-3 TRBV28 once ASSLRPGNTIY
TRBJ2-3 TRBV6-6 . ASSRTSGGGTDTQY
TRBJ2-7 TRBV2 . ASSRRDGLYEQY
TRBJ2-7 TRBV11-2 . ASSPVSRSYEQY
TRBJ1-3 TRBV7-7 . ASSLGSGSGNTIY
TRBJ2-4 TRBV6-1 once ASSGGQGLIAKNIQY
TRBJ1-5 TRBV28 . ASGTPIGVGFSNQPQH
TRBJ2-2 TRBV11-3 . ASSPGLLNTGELF
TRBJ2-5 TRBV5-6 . ASSGLAGVQETQY
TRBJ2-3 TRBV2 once ASSEGLVLDTQY
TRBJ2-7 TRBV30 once AWSVVPESSYEQY
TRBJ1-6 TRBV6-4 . ASSDPGTGRNSPLH
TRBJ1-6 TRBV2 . ASSEEMGGLHGSPLH
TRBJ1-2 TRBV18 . ASSPQPADSNYGYT
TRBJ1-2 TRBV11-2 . ASSFLTEYGYT
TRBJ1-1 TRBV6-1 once ASSPFRDPNTEAF
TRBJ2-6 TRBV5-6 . ASTAPTGPYSGANVLT
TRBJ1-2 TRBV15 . ATSPDRGGYGYT
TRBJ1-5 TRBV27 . ASSSEGDQPQH
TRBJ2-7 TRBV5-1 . ASSSGPYEQY
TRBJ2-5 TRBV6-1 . ASSAQETQY
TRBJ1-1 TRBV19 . ASSIMGGAAAF
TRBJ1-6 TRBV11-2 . ASSLVPGGSGSPLH
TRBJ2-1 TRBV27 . ASSLVAGGLNEQF
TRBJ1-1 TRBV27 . ASRTRVPTEAF
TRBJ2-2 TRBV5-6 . ASSSRLAGGPRTGELF
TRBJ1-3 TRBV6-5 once ASSYGTRGGRNTIY
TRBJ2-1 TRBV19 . ASSPRSGDYNEQF
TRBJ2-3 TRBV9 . ASRRGQIDTQY
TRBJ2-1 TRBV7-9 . ASSPSLGTSYNEQF
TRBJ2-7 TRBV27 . ASSLSISYRGSEY
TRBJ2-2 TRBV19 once ASNPLTSGGLMGELF
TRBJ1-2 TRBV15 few ATSRDRRAANYGYT
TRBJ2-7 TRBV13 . ASSPGTLPYEQY
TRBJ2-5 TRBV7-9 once ASSLSPTGKIETQY
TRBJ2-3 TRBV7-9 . ASSFPPSGGARDTQY
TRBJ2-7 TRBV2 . ASSVGGGASYEQY
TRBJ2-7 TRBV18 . ASSPPWTSGGAYEQY
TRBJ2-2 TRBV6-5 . ASSQQEYTGELF
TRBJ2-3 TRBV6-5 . ASRGSKGGSDTQY